This TCR beta chain was identified during a study of human T cells and chemical hapten exposure. Study-wide context: Variability of per-sample TCR yields stemmed mainly from small differences in pooled library volume. General study findings and limits: Significantly more large CDR3 similarity clusters were formed by expanded TCRs than by controls.

Germline CDR1 is MNHEY and CDR2 is SMNVEV (reference sequence). With 3 bases clipped from V and 8 bases from J, the junction kept 7 bases outside the gene matches. This CDR3 is built from 14 residues. MiXCR, run by TCRdb on the RACE reads, gives a single entry per CDR3 protein. This repertoire shows about 190,000 distinct CDR3 sequences, around 25% found once; its top ten account for under 2.5%. The count of this clonotype is one. Its antigen is undetermined. Time point given: patch test 3, about 24 weeks after DPC sensitization. Treatment: therapeutic diphenylcyclopropenone sensitization with weekly scalp DPC.

The sample in question was whole blood, obtained in connection with sensitization to the hapten diphenylcyclopropenone (DPC). This clonotype was sampled from a woman between 40 and 50 years old with alopecia areata. Some clones in this sample may be carry-over from other donors' samples. The chain couples TRBV27 to TRBJ1-3; the match to TRBD1 covers 7 bases. In nucleotides, the CDR3 is TGTGCCAGCAGTTTCAACTACAGGGGACACACCATATATTTT. Translated, it gives CASSFNYRGHTIYF.